These 14 T cell receptor beta chains originate from one sample sequenced in a study of human T cells and chemical hapten exposure. The time point is: pre-sensitization, week 0. Documented treatment: therapeutic diphenylcyclopropenone sensitization with weekly scalp DPC. TCRdb redid the calling of the RACE reads with MiXCR, one entry per CDR3 protein. Here the sample spans more than 150,000 distinct CDR3 sequences, around 30% being singletons. The material sequenced was whole blood, taken in connection with sensitization to the hapten diphenylcyclopropenone (DPC). The receptors were gathered from a woman in her twenties or thirties with alopecia areata. Some clones in this sample may be carry-over from other donors' samples.

V is TRBV29-1 and J is TRBJ2-7, with 7 bases matching TRBD1. CDR1 is SQVTM and CDR2 is ANQGSEA in the germline V gene. The CDR3 has 13 amino acids. V lost 7 bases, J lost 0 bases, and 6 bases stayed unmatched. CDR3 bases: TGCAGCGCCGGGACAGCCTTCTCCTACGAGCAGTACTTC. It codes for CSAGTAFSYEQYF.

This chain links TRBV29-1 with TRBJ1-1; D may be TRBD1 (5 bases). CDR3 size: 12 residues. Germline assignment: CDR1 SQVTM and CDR2 ANQGSEA. The V end was cut by 7 bases, the J end by 2 bases, with 11 bases between. CDR3 DNA: TGCAGCGCCAGGACACGAAACACTGAAGCTTTCTTT. Amino acids: CSARTRNTEAFF.

The chain recombines TRBV4-1 with TRBJ2-2, with 14 bases that match TRBD2. V was clipped by 4 bases and J by 6 bases; unmatched bases: 4. Germline assignment: CDR1 MGHRA and CDR2 YSYEKL. The CDR3 is 16 residues long. CDR3 in amino acids: CASSLTSGRAPGELFF. The CDR3 coding sequence is TGCGCCAGCAGCCTGACTAGCGGGAGGGCCCCCGGGGAGCTGTTTTTT.

The J gene is TRBJ1-1, the V gene TRBV21-1; the table's TRBD1 call for D was not verified on the DNA. TRBV21-1 is a pseudogene segment. The CDR3 covers 12 residues. CDR3 amino acids: CASNELGDEAFF. In nucleotides, the CDR3 is TGTGCCAGCAACGAACTGGGGGATGAAGCTTTCTTT.

The rearrangement links TRBV15 to TRBJ1-1, with D possibly matching TRBD1 (5 bases). V lost 2 bases to trimming and J lost 4 bases, with 8 bases between them. CDR1 and CDR2 (germline): LNHNV, YYDKDF (reference sequence). The CDR3 has 13 residues. The CDR3 DNA is TGTGCCACCAGCAGATTTGGGGGCACTGAAGCTTTCTTT. Translating gives CATSRFGGTEAFF.

This clonotype showed up just once. This chain joins TRBV5-1 and TRBJ1-3; TRBD1 is a possible D gene (5 bases). CDR3 length equals 16 residues. Germline-derived CDR1 and CDR2 are SGHRS and YFSETQ. V was shortened by 0 bases and J by 2 bases, with 12 bases between the two germline ends. The CDR3 protein is CASSLAAGQTGNTIYF. The DNA for the CDR3 is TGCGCCAGCAGCTTGGCGGCAGGGCAAACTGGAAACACCATATATTTT.

The chain recombines TRBV10-2 with TRBJ1-6; tentatively, D is TRBD1 (5 bases). V gave up 5 bases and J gave up 7 bases, with 15 bases separating them. Germline V lookup: CDR1 WSHSY, CDR2 SAAADI. The CDR3 contains 15 residues. The CDR3 is CASSLRGLENSPLHF. The CDR3 DNA follows: TGCGCCAGCAGTTTAAGGGGTCTAGAGAATTCACCCCTCCACTTT.

This clonotype came up a few times. An end of the junction differs from the germline gene, which may be a read error. The CDR3 DNA follows: TGTGCCAGCAGAGAAGCGACGGCAGGGCAGAATCAGCCCCAGCATTTT. This sequence encodes CASREATAGQNQPQHF. V is TRBV6-1 and J is TRBJ1-5, with a possible D match to TRBD1 (5 bases). This CDR3 is 16 amino acids long. Germline lookup yields CDR1 MNHNS and CDR2 SASEGT.

Of note for this clonotype: This sequence may be a read error, since a much larger clone differs from it by one base. The V and J genes are TRBV15 and TRBJ1-5; a possible D gene is TRBD1 (5 bases). CDR1 is LNHNV and CDR2 is YYDKDF in the germline V gene (reference sequence). The CDR3 loop spans 15 amino acids. CDR3 sequence reads: CATGSPGRLNQPQHF. The CDR3 DNA reads TGTGCCACCGGCAGTCCGGGACGCCTCAATCAGCCCCAGCATTTT.

The chain couples TRBV29-1 to TRBJ2-3, with 7 bases aligning to TRBD2. CDR1 is SQVTM, CDR2 ANQGSEA, per germline. This CDR3 region has 16 residues. After removal of 4 bases from V and 4 bases from J, the junction contained 14 bases not matched to a gene. The CDR3 protein is CSVAPGGKGRADTQYF. DNA of the CDR3: TGCAGCGTTGCCCCGGGGGGAAAGGGCAGGGCAGATACGCAGTATTTT.

CDR3 DNA: TGTGCCAGCAGTCCGATCAATGAAAAACTGTTTTTT. It is translated as CASSPINEKLFF. This rearrangement joins TRBV7-6 to TRBJ1-4; D gene ambiguous. Per germline, CDR1 SGHVS and CDR2 FNYEAQ. V shed 6 bases and J shed 5 bases, with 7 bases lying between them. The CDR3 is 12 amino acids.

The chain uses TRBV10-3 and TRBJ1-1; D gene ambiguous. Germline CDR1 reads ENHRY; CDR2 reads SYGVKD. V dropped 7 bases and J dropped 3 bases, with 12 bases sitting between them. CDR3 length: 13 residues. CDR3 nucleotide sequence: TGTGCCATCACGTATTCTGGGGACACTGAAGCTTTCTTT. Protein product: CAITYSGDTEAFF.

The genes are TRBV7-9 and TRBJ2-7; 7 bases match TRBD1. The germline CDR1 and CDR2 sequences are SEHNR and FQNEAQ (reference sequence). This CDR3 region has 13 residues. Germline trimming cut 6 bases from V and 6 bases from J; bases unmatched to any gene: 8. The CDR3 is CASRPGQASEQYF. CDR3 bases: TGTGCCAGCAGGCCCGGACAGGCAAGCGAGCAGTACTTC.

In this sample, this clonotype turned up a few times. This chain uses TRBV28 with TRBJ1-4; D remains ambiguous. V shed 3 bases and J shed 7 bases, with 15 bases lying between them. Germline V CDR1 and CDR2: MDHEN, SYDVKM. The CDR3 is 15 residues long. As DNA, the CDR3 is TGTGCCAGCAGTTTTGGTCGTTGGGAAGGTGAAAAACTGTTTTTT. It yields the protein CASSFGRWEGEKLFF.